Following are 20 T cell receptor beta chains from one sample sequenced in a study of shared T cell receptors in the human thymus. Assay: immunoSEQ multiplex PCR; the TCRdb copy retains only in-frame clones and omits some. The sample includes around 730,000 clones, approximately 83% of them seen just once. These data also featured in a second study, about human thymus T cells.

Sample: thymocytes. The receptors were sampled from a girl in the first two years of life with a congenital heart defect.

V and J are TRBV29-1 and TRBJ1-5; the match to TRBD1 covers 7 bases. Trimming took 5 bases from V and 7 from J; bases not matched to a gene: 11. Germline loops: CDR1 SQVTM, CDR2 ANQGSEA. This CDR3 spans 14 amino acids. DNA for the CDR3: TGCAGCGTTTCGGACAGGTTGGACAGGCAGCCCCAGCATTTT. Its protein is CSVSDRLDRQPQHF.

The CDR3 DNA reads TGTGCCAGCAGCTTAGAGGGGGGGGAGGTCTACGAGCAGTACTTC. The encoded protein is CASSLEGGEVYEQYF. The chain recombines TRBV7-9 with TRBJ2-7; tentative D call: TRBD2 (7 bases). Trimming removed 1 base at V and 3 bases at J, with 13 bases between. Germline lookup yields CDR1 SEHNR and CDR2 FQNEAQ (reference sequence). The CDR3 spans 15 residues.

This sequence joins TRBV10-3 and TRBJ2-7; a weak D match, TRBD2 (5 bases). The CDR3 spans 15 residues. The germline V and J ends were trimmed by 0 bases and 6 bases, with 15 bases remaining between them. Germline V gene lookup returns CDR1 ENHRY and CDR2 SYGVKD. The CDR3 reads CAISESHPLGSEQYF. The CDR3 DNA is TGTGCCATCAGTGAGTCGCACCCACTAGGGTCCGAGCAGTACTTC.

This clone was recorded only once. V and J are TRBV5-1 and TRBJ2-7; 7 bases line up with TRBD2. The CDR3 is 17 amino acids. Per the germline V gene, CDR1 is SGHRS and CDR2 is YFSETQ. Trimming took 0 bases from V and 2 from J; bases not matched to a gene: 11. CDR3 DNA sequence: TGCGCCAGCAGCTTGGGCGTTGGGGGGGTTATCGCCTACGAGCAGTACTTC. It encodes CASSLGVGGVIAYEQYF. The complete variable domain, with remaining parts taken from reference TRBV5-1 and TRBJ2-7, reads KAGVTQTPRYLIKTRGQQVTLSCSPISGHRSVSWYQQTPGQGLQFLFEYFSETQRNKGNFPGRFSGRQFSNSRSEMNVSTLELGDSALYLCASSLGVGGVIAYEQYFGPGTRLTVT.

The gene calls are TRBV4-1 and TRBJ2-5; TRBD1 agrees at 10 bases. The CDR3 consists of 15 residues. The ends lost 3 bases at V and 1 base at J; junction bases unmatched: 2. Per the germline V gene, CDR1 is MGHRA and CDR2 is YSYEKL. CDR3 region: CASSHRQGAQETQYF. CDR3 coding DNA: TGCGCCAGCAGCCACCGACAGGGGGCCCAAGAGACCCAGTACTTC.

In this sample, this clone turned up a few times. The rearrangement uses TRBV7-2 and TRBJ2-7; TRBD1 matches at 7 bases. Trimming took 5 bases from V and 3 from J; bases not matched to a gene: 4. Germline V gene sequence: CDR1 SGHTA, CDR2 FQGNSA. The CDR3 spans 13 residues. For the CDR3, the DNA is TGTGCCAGCAGCGGACAGGAGCACTACGAGCAGTACTTC. This gives the protein CASSGQEHYEQYF.

This clone came up a few times. The chain has TRBV7-6 and TRBJ1-5; D is unresolved. Trimming pared 2 bases from V and 4 bases from J, leaving 15 bases between. The CDR3 consists of 16 residues. Germline CDR1 and CDR2: SGHVS and FNYEAQ. The CDR3, as DNA: TGTGCCAGCAGCTTATATTCCCGGAGGAAAAATCAGCCCCAGCATTTT. Translated: CASSLYSRRKNQPQHF.

The chain links TRBV10-2 to TRBJ1-2, with D unclear. The CDR3 sequence is 16 residues long. Germline V gives CDR1 WSHSY, CDR2 SAAADI. Trimming removed 0 bases at V and 0 bases at J, with 11 bases between. The DNA of the CDR3 is TGCGCCAGCAGTGAGTCGGGTGGCGGGGCTAACTATGGCTACACCTTC. Protein product: CASSESGGGANYGYTF.

The chain carries TRBV6-6 and TRBJ2-5; D unclear. This CDR3 has 13 amino acids. Per the germline V gene, CDR1 is MNHNY and CDR2 is SVGAGI (reference sequence). The V end was cut by 0 bases, the J end by 4 bases, with 6 bases between. CDR3 sequence reads: CASSYSSGETQYF. The CDR3 coding sequence is TGTGCCAGCAGTTACTCGTCAGGAGAGACCCAGTACTTC.

The V gene is TRBV15, the J gene TRBJ2-3; 8 bases line up with TRBD2. V gave up 4 bases and J gave up 2 bases; unmatched junction bases: 8. The germline V gene has CDR1 LNHNV and CDR2 YYDKDF (reference sequence). The CDR3 covers 16 residues. The CDR3 spells CATSKGVGGATDTQYF. The CDR3, as DNA: TGTGCCACCAGCAAGGGCGTCGGGGGGGCCACAGATACGCAGTATTTT.

The chain carries TRBV2 and TRBJ1-2; 9 bases fit TRBD1. The length of the CDR3 is 14 residues. Germline-derived CDR1 and CDR2 are SNHLY and FYNNEI. With V trimmed by 6 bases and J by 7 bases, 9 bases remained unmatched. The CDR3 coding sequence is TGTGCCAGCAGCGGACAGGGGAGAAGTAGTGGCTACACCTTC. Amino acids: CASSGQGRSSGYTF.

The rearrangement joins TRBV6-1 to TRBJ2-7; TRBD1 aligns across 7 bases. The ends lost 1 base at V and 3 bases at J; junction bases unmatched: 3. Per germline, CDR1 MNHNS and CDR2 SASEGT. CDR3 length: 14 residues. Here the CDR3 DNA reads TGTGCCAGCAGTGAAGTATGGACAGGCTACGAGCAGTACTTC. Residues: CASSEVWTGYEQYF.

The rearrangement uses TRBV29-1 and TRBJ2-1; D call uncertain. Trimming shortened V by 5 bases and J by 3 bases, and 5 bases separated the two germline ends. The length of the CDR3 is 11 residues. Germline V gene sequence: CDR1 SQVTM, CDR2 ANQGSEA. CDR3 nucleotide sequence: TGCAGCGTTATCCGCTACAATGAGCAGTTCTTC. This encodes CSVIRYNEQFF.

This sequence joins TRBV12-5 and TRBJ2-2; 10 nucleotides align to TRBD2. This CDR3 region has 20 residues. The germline gives CDR1 LGHNT, CDR2 FRNRAP. V lost 4 bases to trimming and J lost 4 bases; unmatched junction nucleotides: 18. The CDR3 DNA follows: TGTGCTAGTGGTTCCCCTGGCGAGCGGGGGGGCCGAGTTTGCACCGGGGAGCTGTTTTTT. Its translation is CASGSPGERGGRVCTGELFF.

The gene calls are TRBV5-4 and TRBJ2-3; 7 nucleotides agree with TRBD2. CDR3 length: 16 amino acids. Trimming at V came to 5 bases and at J to 0 bases, leaving 9 bases not matched to a gene. Germline V gives CDR1 SGHNT, CDR2 YYREEE (reference sequence). In nucleotides, the CDR3 is TGTGCCAGCAGATCCGGGGGGACTCGTAGCACAGATACGCAGTATTTT. Translated, it gives CASRSGGTRSTDTQYF.

In its sample, this clone was seen once. This chain connects TRBV5-4 to TRBJ2-3; the match to TRBD2 covers 12 bases. The V and J ends lost 3 bases and 2 bases, in that order; junction bases with no gene match: 13. The germline V gene has CDR1 SGHNT and CDR2 YYREEE (reference sequence). There are 19 residues in the CDR3. CDR3 nucleotide sequence: TGTGCCAGCAGCTCGGGACTAGCGGGCGCCCCCGGGGACACAGATACGCAGTATTTT. This codes for CASSSGLAGAPGDTDTQYF.

The chain couples TRBV29-1 to TRBJ1-2; 8 bases align to TRBD1. The CDR3 sequence is 19 residues long. Unmatched junction bases numbered 23, after V lost 0 bases and J lost 8 bases. Per the germline V gene, CDR1 is SQVTM and CDR2 is ANQGSEA. The CDR3 DNA is TGCAGCGTTGAAGATCCTAAATCCGGGACAGGTATACCATGGCGCGGCTACACCTTC. Protein sequence: CSVEDPKSGTGIPWRGYTF.

V gene TRBV4-3 combines with J gene TRBJ1-3; D gene unclear. Germline V gives CDR1 LGHNA, CDR2 YSLEER. V gave up 2 bases and J gave up 0 bases, with 8 bases separating them. The CDR3 runs 15 residues. CDR3 nucleotides: TGCGCCAGCAGCCAATCGCGAAGCTCTGGAAACACCATATATTTT. Its translation is CASSQSRSSGNTIYF.

A single count supports this clone. The V call is TRBV18, the J call TRBJ1-1; 9 nucleotides agree with TRBD1. This CDR3 comprises 15 residues. CDR1 and CDR2 (germline): KGHSH, LQKENI. V lost 2 bases to trimming and J lost 10 bases; unmatched junction nucleotides: 11. CDR3 nucleotides: TGTGCCAGCTCACCATTGGGACAGGGTGCCGACGGAGCTTTCTTT. This encodes CASSPLGQGADGAFF.

This clone appeared a single time. V gene TRBV27 combines with J gene TRBJ1-1; tentative D call: TRBD1 (5 bases). Per germline, CDR1 MNHEY and CDR2 SMNVEV (reference sequence). V lost 2 bases to trimming and J lost 3 bases, with 10 bases between them. CDR3 length: 14 amino acids. The CDR3 DNA is TGTGCCAGCAGTTTAAGGGGTGGGGACACTGAAGCTTTCTTT. It encodes CASSLRGGDTEAFF.